This entry describes one T cell receptor (beta chain). Germline CDR1 is LNHDA and CDR2 is SQIVND (reference sequence). The CDR3 spans 16 residues. Trimming cost V 2 bases and J 2 bases; bases outside gene matches: 6. Authors' data handling: Scientists estimated how many nucleated cells there were by amplifying reference gene primers. The repertoire was sequenced with immunoSEQ multiplex PCR; TCRdb's copy has only in-frame clones and lacks some. That table is the source of V, J and clone size, and D and trimming were worked out from the DNA. The sample consists of some 140,000 clones, roughly 77% of them appearing once. The Seattle patients joined while their infection was active and were tracked longitudinally afterward. This entry belongs to a study of blood T cell repertoires in COVID-19. Overall study: The United States, Italy and Spain were the sources of the acute and convalescent COVID-19 samples. The cDNA or gDNA used as material had been derived from T cells, B-cell-depleted T cells, or PBMCs.

Source material: peripheral blood. This receptor was obtained from a woman between 65 and 79 years old with COVID-19, enrolled during active disease. V usage is TRBV19 and J usage is TRBJ2-4; 7 bases are a match to TRBD1. CDR3 amino acids: CASSITSQGPKNIQYF. In DNA, the CDR3 is TGTGCCAGTAGTATAACCTCACAGGGGCCCAAAAACATTCAGTACTTC. Together with reference TRBV19 and TRBJ2-4, the CDR3 gives the full variable domain: DGGITQSPKYLFRKEGQNVTLSCEQNLNHDAMYWYRQDPGQGLRLIYYSQIVNDFQKGDIAEGYSVSREKKESFPLTVTSAQKNPTAFYLCASSITSQGPKNIQYFGAGTRLSVL.